This TCR beta chain was recovered during a study of blood T cell repertoires in COVID-19. Turning to the study itself: There were acute and convalescent COVID-19 samples, and they came from the United States, Italy and Spain. Nucleic acid was either cDNA or gDNA, and it came from T cells, B-cell-depleted T cells, or PBMCs.

Germline loops: CDR1 SGDLS, CDR2 YYNGEE. Losses at the gene ends were 0 bases for V and 12 bases for J; bases not matched to a gene: 9. This CDR3 spans 15 amino acids. The authors' processing: The assay estimated nucleated cells by amplifying reference gene primers. Assay used: immunoSEQ multiplex PCR; TCRdb lists only in-frame clones, some missing. D and trimming were read from the DNA, whereas the V and J calls and clone size are those reported in that table. The table lists a few hundred thousand clones, 85% to 90% of them singletons. This clone was seen a single time. The receptor comes from a woman aged 40-49 years who had recovered from COVID-19. The rearrangement joins TRBV9 to TRBJ1-6; 7 bases align to TRBD1. The sample was peripheral blood. This CDR3 is CASSVEGGTAQPLHF. As DNA, the CDR3 is TGTGCCAGCAGCGTAGAAGGGGGGACAGCCCAACCCCTCCACTTT.